What follows describes a single T cell receptor beta chain. Its antigen is unknown. The entry originates in a study of T cell responses to AZD1222 COVID-19 vaccine. Study findings and constraints: The breadth and depth of Spike-specific TCRs increased once two AZD1222 doses had been given. Scientists sampled the repertoires only once the peak T cell response had passed. Across the whole spike, CD4 TCRs peaked at regions 160-218 and 743-854.

Only in-frame clones appear in the TCRdb table, and some are missing; sequencing was by immunoSEQ multiplex PCR. The sample gives about 150,000 clones, over 85% of which show up once; about 1.8% is in the top ten. The TCR originated in an adult who received the AZD1222 COVID-19 vaccine. This specimen was peripheral blood, taken 28 days after the second AZD1222 dose.

The CDR3 DNA reads TGTGCCAGTAGTATAGTGGGGCATAATGAAAAACTGTTTTTT. Protein product: CASSIVGHNEKLFF. The chain employs TRBV19 and TRBJ1-4, with a tentative D call TRBD1 (5 bases). With 1 base removed from V and 4 bases from J, the gap between germline ends came to 7 bases. Germline V gives CDR1 LNHDA, CDR2 SQIVND (reference sequence). The CDR3 spans 14 residues.